These 13 T cell receptor beta chains originate from one sample sequenced in a study of T and B cells in COVID-19 patients. Each TRB amplification used about 250-550 ng of genomic DNA from blood. TRB rearrangements were amplified by multiplex PCR with BIOMED2 TRB-A/B primers. TCRdb re-analysed the multiplex PCR reads in MiXCR, keeping a single row per CDR3 protein. The sample carries 17,000 or so distinct CDR3 sequences, roughly a quarter recorded once. The sample consisted of blood. The receptors stem from a human donor who had recovered from COVID-19.

By share, this clonotype ranks as medium-sized. The rearrangement links TRBV29-1 to TRBJ1-1, with 7 bases fitting TRBD1. The V gene's germline CDR1 is SQVTM and CDR2 ANQGSEA. The V and J ends lost 6 bases and 0 bases, in that order; junction bases with no gene match: 7. CDR3 length equals 14 residues. The CDR3 region has the DNA TGCAGCGTCCTCGGGACAGCTATGAACACTGAAGCTTTCTTT. Protein product: CSVLGTAMNTEAFF.

Sample share makes this clonotype medium-sized. The chain employs TRBV6-1 and TRBJ1-6, with TRBD1 identical over 7 bases. The CDR3 length is 14 residues. V gave up 3 bases and J gave up 7 bases; unmatched junction bases: 3. The V gene's germline CDR1 is MNHNS and CDR2 SASEGT. CDR3 DNA: TGTGCCAGCAGTGATCGACAGGGAAATTCACCCCTCCACTTT. Protein product: CASSDRQGNSPLHF.

The chain carries TRBV10-3 and TRBJ1-3; the D gene is possibly TRBD1 (5 bases). Trimming left V 0 bases short and J 15 bases short, with 12 bases between. Germline lookup yields CDR1 ENHRY and CDR2 SYGVKD. The CDR3 loop spans 12 amino acids. The CDR3 spells CAISESSQGEYF. CDR3 DNA: TGTGCCATCAGTGAGTCTTCCCAGGGCGAATATTTT.

Details on this clonotype: Compared with germline, one end of the junction differs, possibly owing to a read error. The chain links TRBV5-1 to TRBJ2-3; TRBD2 matches 11 bases. The CDR3 has 16 amino acids. Germline V gene data show CDR1 as SGHRS and CDR2 as YFSETQ. The CDR3 DNA reads TGCGCCAGCAGCTTGGCCCTAGCGGGAGGCACAGATACGCTGTATTTT. This sequence encodes CASSLALAGGTDTLYF.

The chain employs TRBV5-4 and TRBJ2-3; no reliable D call. Germline assignment: CDR1 SGHNT and CDR2 YYREEE (reference sequence). With 0 bases removed from V and 3 bases from J, the gap between germline ends came to 2 bases. The CDR3 is made up of 12 amino acids. Here the CDR3 DNA reads TGTGCCAGCAGCTTGGTAACAGATACGCAGTATTTT. It encodes CASSLVTDTQYF.

This clonotype was recorded at least ten times. V gene TRBV19 combines with J gene TRBJ2-7, with 7 bases that match TRBD2. Germline trimming cut 6 bases from V and 3 bases from J; bases unmatched to any gene: 11. Looked up from germline, CDR1 is LNHDA and CDR2 is SQIVND (reference sequence). This CDR3 has 15 amino acids. CDR3 region: CASSSSGSAVYEQYF. Here the CDR3 DNA reads TGTGCCAGTAGCTCTAGCGGATCAGCGGTCTACGAGCAGTACTTC. The full variable domain, completed using reference TRBV19 and TRBJ2-7, is DGGITQSPKYLFRKEGQNVTLSCEQNLNHDAMYWYRQDPGQGLRLIYYSQIVNDFQKGDIAEGYSVSREKKESFPLTVTSAQKNPTAFYLCASSSSGSAVYEQYFGPGTRLTVT.

The V gene is TRBV6-5, the J gene TRBJ1-6; 8 nucleotides align to TRBD1. Germline lookup yields CDR1 MNHEY and CDR2 SVGAGI. Trimming removed 2 bases from V and 8 bases from J; junction bases left unmatched: 5. This CDR3 is 15 amino acids long. CDR3 nucleotides: TGTGCCAGCAGTTACCTTGCGACAGGGGATTCACCCCTCCACTTT. Protein product: CASSYLATGDSPLHF.

The table lists this clonotype with many counts. The chain links TRBV18 to TRBJ2-2; D gene uncertain. CDR1 is KGHSH, CDR2 LQKENI, per germline. Trimming shortened V by 5 bases and J by 7 bases, and 11 bases separated the two germline ends. CDR3 length equals 13 residues. Here the CDR3 reads CASSNTGIGELFF. Here the CDR3 DNA reads TGTGCCAGCTCAAACACTGGTATCGGGGAGCTGTTTTTT.

This clonotype was seen repeatedly, ten times or more. The rearrangement joins TRBV6-5 to TRBJ1-2; D not certain. The CDR3 is made up of 10 amino acids. Trimming stripped 8 bases from V and 6 bases from J, with 7 bases between. Germline-derived CDR1 and CDR2 are MNHEY and SVGAGI. The DNA for the CDR3 is TGTGCCAGCGGCTGGGATGGCTACACCTTC. It is translated as CASGWDGYTF.

This clonotype came up a few times. This chain uses TRBV5-1 with TRBJ1-3; maybe TRBD1 (5 bases). V gave up 0 bases and J gave up 2 bases, with 12 bases separating them. The CDR3 is 16 residues long. Looked up from germline, CDR1 is SGHRS and CDR2 is YFSETQ. CDR3 sequence: CASSLGQWETGNTIYF. The DNA for the CDR3 is TGCGCCAGCAGCTTGGGACAGTGGGAGACTGGAAACACCATATATTTT.

This clonotype is medium-sized by share. The V call is TRBV29-1, the J call TRBJ2-2; 12 bases map to TRBD2. The length of the CDR3 is 13 residues. V shed 4 bases, J shed 7 bases, and the junction held 1 base outside the gene matches. Germline CDR1 and CDR2: SQVTM and ANQGSEA. CDR3 sequence reads: CSVGLAGDGELFF. The CDR3 DNA sequence: TGCAGCGTTGGACTAGCGGGAGACGGGGAGCTGTTTTTT.

This clonotype was observed many times. The chain employs TRBV18 and TRBJ2-1, with 12 bases aligning to TRBD2. The length of the CDR3 is 17 residues. The germline V gene encodes CDR1 KGHSH and CDR2 LQKENI. The V segment lost 0 bases and the J segment 8 bases; nucleotides outside the gene matches: 8. In nucleotides, the CDR3 is TGTGCCAGCTCACCACCGGGCAGACTAGCGGGAGACTATGAGCAGTTCTTC. Protein: CASSPPGRLAGDYEQFF.

This clonotype turned up a few times. V is TRBV6-2 or TRBV6-3 and J is TRBJ2-7; TRBD2 might be the D (6 bases). Germline values: CDR1 MNHEY, CDR2 SVGEGT. This CDR3 is built from 14 residues. The V end was cut by 2 bases, the J end by 4 bases, with 12 bases between. Written as DNA, the CDR3 is TGTGCCAGCAGTTACCCAGGGACTGGATACGAGCAGTACTTC. This translates into CASSYPGTGYEQYF.